This T cell receptor beta chain was retrieved from a study of T cell responses to AZD1222 COVID-19 vaccine. Study results and caveats: Donors were mostly white British, more females; clonal diversity possibly underestimated. Researchers took repertoire samples only after the peak T cell response had come.

The CDR3 extends over 15 amino acids. The germline CDR1 and CDR2 sequences are LGHDT and YNNKEL (reference sequence). Trimming removed 1 base at V and 0 bases at J, with 10 bases between. Sequencing was performed with immunoSEQ multiplex PCR; in TCRdb, only in-frame clones are kept and a portion is missing. The table records some 140,000 clones, roughly 85% of them present only once. Worth noting for this clone: Its antigen is undetermined.

Sequencing was performed on peripheral blood, taken 28 days after the second dose of the MenACWY control vaccine. V and J are TRBV3-1 (or the pseudogene TRBV3-2) and TRBJ2-7; D not resolved. This clonotype was sampled from an adult who received the MenACWY meningococcal vaccine as a control. DNA for the CDR3: TGTGCCAGCAGCCAAGGACATCTAAACTCCTACGAGCAGTACTTC. It encodes CASSQGHLNSYEQYF.